This T cell receptor beta chain was sequenced during a study of cytomegalovirus exposure and HLA in healthy donors. Amplification used 60 Vbeta primers and 13 Jbeta primers. The protocol was immunoSEQ multiplex PCR, while the TCRdb copy is restricted to in-frame clones and leaves out a portion. The sample records 300,000 or so clones, approximately 84% being singletons. The donors gave bone marrow, and they were healthy. This clone was picked up one time. With 5 bases clipped from V and 9 bases from J, the junction kept 10 bases outside the gene matches. The CDR3 sequence is 15 residues long. The germline V gene has CDR1 MGHDK and CDR2 SYGVNS.

The sequenced sample consisted of PBMCs. The sequence was obtained from a woman aged 40 to 50 in good health and CMV-seropositive. The chain joins TRBV25-1 to TRBJ1-4; 9 positions agree with TRBD1. Here the CDR3 DNA reads TGTGCCAGCAGTCGGGGGGGACAGGGTTATCAAAAACTGTTTTTT. This sequence encodes CASSRGGQGYQKLFF.